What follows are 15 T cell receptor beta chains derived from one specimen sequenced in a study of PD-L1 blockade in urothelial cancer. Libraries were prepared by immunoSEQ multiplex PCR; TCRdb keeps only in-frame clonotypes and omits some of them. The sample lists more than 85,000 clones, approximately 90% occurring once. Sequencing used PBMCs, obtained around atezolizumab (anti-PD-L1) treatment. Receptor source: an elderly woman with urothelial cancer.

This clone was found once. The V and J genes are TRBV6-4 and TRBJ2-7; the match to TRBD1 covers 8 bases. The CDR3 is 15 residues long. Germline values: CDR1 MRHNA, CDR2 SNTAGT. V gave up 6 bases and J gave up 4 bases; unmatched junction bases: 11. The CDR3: CASRIPGTGKYEQYF. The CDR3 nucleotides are TGTGCCAGCAGGATACCCGGGACAGGAAAGTACGAGCAGTACTTC.

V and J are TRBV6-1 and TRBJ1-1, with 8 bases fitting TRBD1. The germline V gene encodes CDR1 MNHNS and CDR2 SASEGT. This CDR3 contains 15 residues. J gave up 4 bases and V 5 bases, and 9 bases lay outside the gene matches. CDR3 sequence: CASSRGGQGSTEAFF. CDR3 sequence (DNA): TGTGCCAGCAGTCGGGGCGGACAGGGTAGCACTGAAGCTTTCTTT.

This CDR3 is CASSLGMGGETQYF. DNA of the CDR3: TGTGCCAGCAGCTTGGGGATGGGGGGAGAGACCCAGTACTTC. The chain has TRBV11-2 and TRBJ2-5; TRBD2 might be the D (6 bases). Germline values: CDR1 SGHAT, CDR2 FQNNGV. The CDR3 loop spans 14 amino acids. V was trimmed by 3 bases and J by 4 bases, leaving 12 bases between them.

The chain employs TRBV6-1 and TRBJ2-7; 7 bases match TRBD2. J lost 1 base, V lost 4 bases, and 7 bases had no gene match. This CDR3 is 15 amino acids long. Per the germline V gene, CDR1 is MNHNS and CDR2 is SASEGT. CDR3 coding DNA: TGTGCCAGCAGTGGTCGGGGCGGGAGATCCTACGAGCAGTACTTC. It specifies CASSGRGGRSYEQYF.

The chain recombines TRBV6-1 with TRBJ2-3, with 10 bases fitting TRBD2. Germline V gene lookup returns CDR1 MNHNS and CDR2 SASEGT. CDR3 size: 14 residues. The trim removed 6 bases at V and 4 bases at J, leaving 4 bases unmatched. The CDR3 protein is CASRAGGAADTQYF. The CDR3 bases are TGTGCCAGCAGAGCGGGGGGGGCAGCAGATACGCAGTATTTT.

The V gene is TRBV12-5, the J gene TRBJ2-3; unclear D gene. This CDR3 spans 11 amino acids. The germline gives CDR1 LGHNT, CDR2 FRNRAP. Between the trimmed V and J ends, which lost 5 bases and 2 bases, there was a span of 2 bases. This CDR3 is CASGLTDTQYF. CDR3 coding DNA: TGTGCTAGTGGTCTCACAGATACGCAGTATTTT.

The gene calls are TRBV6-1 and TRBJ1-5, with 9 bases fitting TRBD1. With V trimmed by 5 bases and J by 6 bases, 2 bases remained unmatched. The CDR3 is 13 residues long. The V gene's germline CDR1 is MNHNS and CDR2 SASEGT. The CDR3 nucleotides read TGTGCCAGCAGTTTGGACAGGGGTCAGCCCCAGCATTTT. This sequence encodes CASSLDRGQPQHF.

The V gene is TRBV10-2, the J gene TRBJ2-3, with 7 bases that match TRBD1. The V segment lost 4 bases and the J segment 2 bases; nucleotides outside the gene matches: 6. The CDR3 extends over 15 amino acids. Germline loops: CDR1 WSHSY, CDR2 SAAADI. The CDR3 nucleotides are TGCGCCAGCAGTGGGAGCGAGGGGGCCACAGATACGCAGTATTTT. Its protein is CASSGSEGATDTQYF.

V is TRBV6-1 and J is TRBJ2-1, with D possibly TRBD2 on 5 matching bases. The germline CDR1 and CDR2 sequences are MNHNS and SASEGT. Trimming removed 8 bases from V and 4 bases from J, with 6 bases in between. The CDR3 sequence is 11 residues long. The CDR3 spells CASGLYNEQFF. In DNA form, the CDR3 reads TGTGCCAGCGGACTTTACAATGAGCAGTTCTTC.

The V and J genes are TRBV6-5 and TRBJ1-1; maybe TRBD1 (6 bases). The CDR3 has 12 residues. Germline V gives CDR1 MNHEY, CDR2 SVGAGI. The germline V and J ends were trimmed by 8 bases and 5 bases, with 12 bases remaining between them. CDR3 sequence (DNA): TGTGCCAGCTCCACAGGGCTAACTGAAGCTTTCTTT. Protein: CASSTGLTEAFF.

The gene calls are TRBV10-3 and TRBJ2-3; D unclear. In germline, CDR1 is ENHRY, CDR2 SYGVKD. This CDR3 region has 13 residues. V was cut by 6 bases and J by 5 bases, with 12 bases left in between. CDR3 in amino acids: CAIRNSPEDTQYF. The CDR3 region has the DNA TGTGCCATCAGGAATAGCCCAGAAGATACGCAGTATTTT.

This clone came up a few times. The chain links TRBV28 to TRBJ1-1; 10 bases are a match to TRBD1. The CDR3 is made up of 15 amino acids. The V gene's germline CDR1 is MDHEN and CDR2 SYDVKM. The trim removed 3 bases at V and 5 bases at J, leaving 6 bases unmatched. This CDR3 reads CASSLPGQGGTEAFF. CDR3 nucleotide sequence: TGTGCCAGCAGTTTGCCTGGACAGGGGGGAACTGAAGCTTTCTTT.

The CDR3 here is CASSLTEGPKGGYGYTF. As DNA, the CDR3 is TGTGCCAGCAGCCTCACAGAAGGCCCAAAAGGGGGCTATGGCTACACCTTC. The chain has TRBV5-6 and TRBJ1-2, with D maybe TRBD1 (6 bases). CDR3 size: 17 residues. Germline lookup yields CDR1 SGHDT and CDR2 YYEEEE. The V end was cut by 4 bases, the J end by 4 bases, with 23 bases between.

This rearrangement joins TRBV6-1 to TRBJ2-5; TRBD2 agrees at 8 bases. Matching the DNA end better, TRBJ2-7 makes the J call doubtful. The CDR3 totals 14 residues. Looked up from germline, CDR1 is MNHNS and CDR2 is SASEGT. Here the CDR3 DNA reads TGTGCCAGCATAAGGCCGGGGGGGCCCTACGAGCAGTACTTC. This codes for CASIRPGGPYEQYF.

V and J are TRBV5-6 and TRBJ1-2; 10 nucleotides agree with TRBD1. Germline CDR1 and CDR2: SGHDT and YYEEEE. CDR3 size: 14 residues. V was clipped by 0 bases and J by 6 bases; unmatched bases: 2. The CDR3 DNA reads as TGTGCCAGCAGCTTGGAGGGACAGGGGCATGGCTACACCTTC. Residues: CASSLEGQGHGYTF. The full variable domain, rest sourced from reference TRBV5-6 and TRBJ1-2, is DAGVTQSPTHLIKTRGQQVTLRCSPKSGHDTVSWYQQALGQGPQFIFQYYEEEERQRGNFPDRFSGHQFPNYSSELNVNALLLGDSALYLCASSLEGQGHGYTFGSGTRLTVV.